The subject of this entry is one T cell receptor beta chain. The clone's antigen remains unknown. No base quality values were provided; no much bigger clone lies one nucleotide off. This sample's time point label indicates: persistent/refractory GD, antithyroid drugs over 5 years with positive TRAb. RNA was extracted from PBMCs in TRIzol for both TCR sequencing and RNA sequencing. Graves' disease was diagnosed according to American Thyroid Association guidelines. Patients for the study were recruited at an endocrinology department in Xi'an, China. Each patient gave around 9.2 milliliters of peripheral blood, collected in an EDTA anticoagulant tube. Ficoll Paque Plus density gradient separation was used to isolate PBMCs, and no further T cell sorting was done. RNA quality was checked with an Agilent 2100 Bioanalyzer and agarose gel, and concentration with a NanoDrop 2000. The library came from multiplex PCR. These reads were obtained on an Illumina HiSeq 4000. To build TCR beta libraries, CDR3 regions were amplified by Arm-PCR using iRepertoire HTBI primers. Before sequencing, the PCR products underwent gel purification. For the original study's pipeline: Across samples, approximately 68 TRBV and 14 TRBJ segments were identified and used for gene usage analysis of CDR3 amino acid clonotypes. Filtered high-quality paired reads were merged into contigs using COPE and FqMerger. BLAST was used to align contigs to IMGT TRBV, TRBD and TRBJ reference genes, with CDR3 defined following IMGT. Any clonotype with a frequency above 0.1% was counted as a highly expanded clone. Repertoire diversity was measured by Shannon entropy, and V-J evenness by the Gini coefficient. Clonotypes shared by more than one individual were considered public. The public reads were run again by TCRdb, first through fastp at Q25 and then through MiXCR, and only productive beta chains were kept. When rows share a CDR3 protein, they turn into one entry using the most common DNA and genes. The V and J calls follow TCRdb's processing rather than the paper's. Present in this sample are some 330,000 distinct CDR3 sequences, more than 20% of which were seen just once. The leading ten clones occupy approximately 28% of the sample.

The cysteine opens and the phenylalanine closes a CDR3 of 14 amino acids. Of all the DNA, just the CDR3 is kept, 42 bases in frame from base 1. CDR1 and CDR2 (SGHRS, YFSETQ) derive from the germline V gene. The junction carries 8 bases between V and J, which are trimmed by 0 bases and 2 bases respectively. These data are taken from a study of regulatory T cells in long-lasting Graves disease listed by TCRdb under 2021. As for the study more broadly: Persistent Graves' disease meant more than 5 years of antithyroid drug treatment with TSH receptor autoantibodies that stayed positive. Patients with persistent Graves' disease were compared with patients with newly diagnosed Graves' disease using TCR sequencing and RNA sequencing of peripheral blood. The study was registered as a clinical trial and conducted in China. TCR sequencing covered approximately 13 persistent and approximately 20 newly diagnosed Graves' disease patients, approximately 33 samples in total. Antithyroid drugs had been taken for 10 to 13 years on average by persistent Graves' disease patients in the clinical cohort. General conclusions and limits of the study: The authors noted that the small sample size was a limitation that may lower accuracy. Only peripheral blood was studied, because thyroid tissue, the primary lesion, was inaccessible. A larger number of public clonotypes was shared among persistent patients (fewer than 3,000) than among newly diagnosed patients (approximately 930). TRBV28, TRBJ1-2 and TRBJ2-5 were preferentially used in persistent disease, while TRBV20-1 and TRBJ2-1 were favored in newly diagnosed disease. Only the TCR beta chain was sequenced and analyzed. Compared with newly diagnosed patients, persistent Graves' disease patients had lower TCR Shannon entropy and fewer highly expanded clones, which suggests clonal expansion.

This TCR derives from a woman aged 40 to 49 with Graves disease. Donor details come from another sample of the same person, matched by shared clones. Rearrangement joined TRBV5-1 to TRBJ2-5; there is no confident call for the D gene. The sequences come from peripheral blood mononuclear cells (PBMCs), collected when the disease was refractory, from a patient treated with antithyroid drugs. The DNA sequence is given as TGCGCCAGCAGCTTGGGATCAAAACAAGAGACCCAGTACTTC. Its translation is CASSLGSKQETQYF.